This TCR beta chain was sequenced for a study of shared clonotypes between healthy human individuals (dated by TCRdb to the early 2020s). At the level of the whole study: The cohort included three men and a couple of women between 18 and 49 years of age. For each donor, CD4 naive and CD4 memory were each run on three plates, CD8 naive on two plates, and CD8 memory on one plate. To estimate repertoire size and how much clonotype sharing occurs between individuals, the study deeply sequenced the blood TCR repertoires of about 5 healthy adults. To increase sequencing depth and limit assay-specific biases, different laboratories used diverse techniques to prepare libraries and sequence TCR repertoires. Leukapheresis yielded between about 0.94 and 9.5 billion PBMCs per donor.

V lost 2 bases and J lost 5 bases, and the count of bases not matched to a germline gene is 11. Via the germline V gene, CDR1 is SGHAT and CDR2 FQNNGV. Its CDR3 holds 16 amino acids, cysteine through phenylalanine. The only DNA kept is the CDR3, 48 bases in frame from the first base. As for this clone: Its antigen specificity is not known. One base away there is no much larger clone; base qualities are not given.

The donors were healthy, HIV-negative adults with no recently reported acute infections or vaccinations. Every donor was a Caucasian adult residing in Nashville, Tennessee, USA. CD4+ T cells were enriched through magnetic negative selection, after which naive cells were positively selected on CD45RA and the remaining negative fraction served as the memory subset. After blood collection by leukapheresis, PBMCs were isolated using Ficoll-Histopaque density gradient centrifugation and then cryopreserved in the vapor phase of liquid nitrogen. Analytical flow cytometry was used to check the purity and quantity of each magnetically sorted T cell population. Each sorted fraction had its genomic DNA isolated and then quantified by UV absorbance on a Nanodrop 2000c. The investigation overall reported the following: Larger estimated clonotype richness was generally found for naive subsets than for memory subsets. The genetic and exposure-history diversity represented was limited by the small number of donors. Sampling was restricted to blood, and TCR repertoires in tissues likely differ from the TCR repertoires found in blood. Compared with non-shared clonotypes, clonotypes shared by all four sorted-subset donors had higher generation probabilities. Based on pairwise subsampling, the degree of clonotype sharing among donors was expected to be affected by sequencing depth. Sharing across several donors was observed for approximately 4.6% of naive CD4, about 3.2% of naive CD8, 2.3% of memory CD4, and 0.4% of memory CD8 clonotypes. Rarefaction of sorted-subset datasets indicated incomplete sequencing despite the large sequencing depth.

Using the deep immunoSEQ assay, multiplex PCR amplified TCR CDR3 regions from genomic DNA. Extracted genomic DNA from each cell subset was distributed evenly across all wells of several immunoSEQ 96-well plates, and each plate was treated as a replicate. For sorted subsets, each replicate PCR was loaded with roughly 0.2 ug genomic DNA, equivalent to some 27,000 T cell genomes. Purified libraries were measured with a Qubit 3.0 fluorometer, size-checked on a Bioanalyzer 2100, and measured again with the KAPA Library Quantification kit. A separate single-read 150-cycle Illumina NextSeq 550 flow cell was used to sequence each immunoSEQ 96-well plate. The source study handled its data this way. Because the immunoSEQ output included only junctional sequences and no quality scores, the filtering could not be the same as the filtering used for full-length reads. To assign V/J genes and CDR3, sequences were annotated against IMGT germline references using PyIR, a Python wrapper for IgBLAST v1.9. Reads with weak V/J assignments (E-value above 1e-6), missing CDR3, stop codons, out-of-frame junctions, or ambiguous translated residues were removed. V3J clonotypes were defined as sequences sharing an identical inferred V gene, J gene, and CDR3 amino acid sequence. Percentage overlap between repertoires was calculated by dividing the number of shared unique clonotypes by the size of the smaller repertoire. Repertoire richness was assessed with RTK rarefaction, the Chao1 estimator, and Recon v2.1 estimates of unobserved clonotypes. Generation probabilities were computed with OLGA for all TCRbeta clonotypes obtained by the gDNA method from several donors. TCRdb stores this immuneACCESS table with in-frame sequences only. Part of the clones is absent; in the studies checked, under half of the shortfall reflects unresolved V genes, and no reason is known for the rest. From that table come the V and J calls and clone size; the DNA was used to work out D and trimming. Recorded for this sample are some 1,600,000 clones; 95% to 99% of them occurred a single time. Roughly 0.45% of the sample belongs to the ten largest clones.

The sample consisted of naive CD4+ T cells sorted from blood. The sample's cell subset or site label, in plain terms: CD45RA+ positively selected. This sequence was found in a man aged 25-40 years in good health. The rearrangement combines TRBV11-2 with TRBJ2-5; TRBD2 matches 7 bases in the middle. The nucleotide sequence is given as TGTGCCAGCAGCTTAAAGCTCACTTCGGGGGGTGAGACCCAGTACTTC. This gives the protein CASSLKLTSGGETQYF.